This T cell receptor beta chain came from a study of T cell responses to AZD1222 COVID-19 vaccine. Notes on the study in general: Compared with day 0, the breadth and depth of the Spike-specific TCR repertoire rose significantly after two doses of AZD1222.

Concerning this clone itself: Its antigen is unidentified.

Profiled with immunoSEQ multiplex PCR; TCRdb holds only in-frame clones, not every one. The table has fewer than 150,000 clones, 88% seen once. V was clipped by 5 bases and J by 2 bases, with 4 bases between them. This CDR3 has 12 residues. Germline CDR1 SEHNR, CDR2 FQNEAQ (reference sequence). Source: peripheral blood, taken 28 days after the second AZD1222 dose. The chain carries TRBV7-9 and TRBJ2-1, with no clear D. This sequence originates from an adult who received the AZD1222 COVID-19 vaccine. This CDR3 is CASSLTYNEQFF. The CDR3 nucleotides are TGTGCCAGCAGCCTAACCTACAATGAGCAGTTCTTC.